Below are 24 T cell receptor beta chains sequenced from a single sample in a study of cytomegalovirus exposure and HLA in healthy donors. The study ran its PCR with 60 Vbeta and 13 Jbeta primers. Sequencing was performed with immunoSEQ multiplex PCR; in TCRdb, only in-frame clones are kept and a portion is missing. The table shows approximately 110,000 clones, with about 79% occurring only once. The sequenced sample consisted of PBMCs. All receptors derive from a man aged 45-65 years in good health and CMV-seropositive.

The V gene is TRBV10-3, the J gene TRBJ2-3, with D possibly matching TRBD1 (6 bases). Per the germline V gene, CDR1 is ENHRY and CDR2 is SYGVKD. V lost 4 bases and J 0 bases, leaving 17 bases between the germline ends. The CDR3 covers 17 residues. The CDR3 DNA is TGTGCCATCAGTGGGACTCCGGGACACCTAAGCACAGATACGCAGTATTTT. Translation gives CAISGTPGHLSTDTQYF.

The rearrangement uses TRBV2 and TRBJ1-4, with D possibly matching TRBD1 (6 bases). The CDR3 has 14 amino acids. CDR1 and CDR2 (germline): SNHLY, FYNNEI. V was trimmed by 6 bases and J by 0 bases, leaving 8 bases between them. The CDR3 reads CASRTGTTNEKLFF. In DNA form, the CDR3 reads TGTGCCAGCAGAACAGGGACAACTAATGAAAAACTGTTTTTT. The variable domain in full, with the rest retrieved from reference TRBV2 and TRBJ1-4, is EPEVTQTPSHQVTQMGQEVILRCVPISNHLYFYWYRQILGQKVEFLVSFYNNEISEKSEIFDDQFSVERPDGSNFTLKIRSTKLEDSAMYFCASRTGTTNEKLFFGSGTQLSVL.

The J gene is TRBJ1-1, the V gene TRBV5-1; D call uncertain. The V end was cut by 2 bases, the J end by 1 base, with 9 bases between. The CDR3 covers 14 residues. CDR1 and CDR2 from the germline V gene are SGHRS and YFSETQ. The CDR3 is CASSLNTQNTEAFF. The DNA for the CDR3 is TGCGCCAGCAGCTTAAACACCCAGAACACTGAAGCTTTCTTT.

The CDR3 sequence: CASSLLPTEQETQYF. CDR3 in DNA: TGTGCCAGCAGCTTATTACCGACTGAGCAAGAGACCCAGTACTTC. The J gene is TRBJ2-5, the V gene TRBV7-6; D is ambiguous. From germline, CDR1 is SGHVS and CDR2 FNYEAQ. With 2 bases removed from V and 2 bases from J, the gap between germline ends came to 12 bases. The CDR3 is made up of 15 amino acids.

As to this clone: The sample holds other DNA sequences that translate to the same CDR3. The rearrangement joins TRBV28 to TRBJ1-3; D gene unclear. The V gene lost 9 bases and the J gene lost 6 bases, with 15 bases spanning the gap. Per germline, CDR1 MDHEN and CDR2 SYDVKM. The CDR3 is 13 amino acids. The CDR3 DNA is TGTGCCAGTAGTAAAGCGGCCTTAAACACCATATATTTT. Residues: CASSKAALNTIYF.

The CDR3 nucleotides are TGTGCCATCAGCCCTGGGGGGGGTTTGGGGGAGCAGTTCTTC. This gives the protein CAISPGGGLGEQFF. The chain employs TRBV10-3 and TRBJ2-1; 7 positions match TRBD2. CDR1 and CDR2 (germline): ENHRY, SYGVKD. The V segment lost 6 bases and the J segment 10 bases; nucleotides outside the gene matches: 12. This CDR3 has 14 amino acids.

A word on this clone: This CDR3 is also generated by other DNA sequences in the sample. This rearrangement joins TRBV2 to TRBJ2-2; the match to TRBD1 covers 7 bases. Germline values: CDR1 SNHLY, CDR2 FYNNEI. The CDR3 covers 15 residues. J was trimmed by 4 bases and V by 1 base; bases with no gene match: 3. The CDR3, as DNA: TGTGCCAGCAGTGAAGAGGGGGCAACCACCGGGGAGCTGTTTTTT. This translates into CASSEEGATTGELFF.

This clone showed up just once. The chain has TRBV11-2 and TRBJ1-1; no clear D. V lost 0 bases and J lost 3, with 8 bases in between. CDR1 SGHAT and CDR2 FQNNGV come from the germline V gene. The CDR3 loop spans 14 amino acids. The chain's CDR3 is CASSLEVLDTEAFF. The CDR3, as DNA: TGTGCCAGCAGCTTAGAAGTACTAGACACTGAAGCTTTCTTT.

The rearrangement uses TRBV6-5 and TRBJ1-6, with D unclear. CDR1 is MNHEY, CDR2 SVGAGI, per germline. Trimming stripped 4 bases from V and 8 bases from J, with 12 bases between. This CDR3 is 14 amino acids long. CDR3: CASSFRLEDSPLHF. The CDR3, as DNA: TGTGCCAGCAGTTTCCGGCTAGAAGATTCACCCCTCCACTTT.

The rearrangement links TRBV2 to TRBJ1-2; D is ambiguous. CDR3 length: 14 amino acids. CDR1 and CDR2 (germline): SNHLY, FYNNEI. The V end was cut by 7 bases, the J end by 5 bases, with 17 bases between. CDR3: CASMLREVGYGYTF. The CDR3 region has the DNA TGTGCCAGCATGCTCCGGGAGGTCGGGTATGGCTACACCTTC.

The chain is built from TRBV19 and TRBJ1-2; D may be TRBD1 (5 bases). V lost 3 bases and J 3 bases, leaving 11 bases between the germline ends. The V gene's germline CDR1 is LNHDA and CDR2 SQIVND (reference sequence). The CDR3 runs 14 residues. The CDR3 sequence: CASSILDTYYGYTF. CDR3 bases: TGTGCCAGTAGTATCCTGGACACCTACTATGGCTACACCTTC.

This clone was found a few times. The chain links TRBV19 to TRBJ2-3; 10 bases agree with TRBD2. The germline V gene encodes CDR1 LNHDA and CDR2 SQIVND (reference sequence). This CDR3 is 19 amino acids long. V dropped 5 bases and J dropped 0; count of bases not matched to a gene: 14. The CDR3 DNA is TGTGCCAGTAGTGGGGCCCCAGCGGGGGGGCCCCCAAGCACAGATACGCAGTATTTT. This encodes CASSGAPAGGPPSTDTQYF.

This chain links TRBV19 with TRBJ2-5, with TRBD2 matching 7 bases. Gene TRBJ2-7 matches the end of the DNA better, so the J call may be wrong. Germline V gene data show CDR1 as LNHDA and CDR2 as SQIVND (reference sequence). This CDR3 has 14 amino acids. CDR3 nucleotides: TGTGCCAGTAACCGGGGAGGGCCAGGGTACGAGCAGTACTTC. It codes for CASNRGGPGYEQYF.

The V and J genes are TRBV2 and TRBJ2-7, with TRBD1 matching 7 bases. CDR3 length: 13 residues. Losses at the gene ends were 2 bases for V and 4 bases for J; bases not matched to a gene: 2. The germline gives CDR1 SNHLY, CDR2 FYNNEI. The CDR3 DNA is TGTGCCAGCAGTGAACTACAGGGGTACGAGCAGTACTTC. Translating it yields CASSELQGYEQYF.

This clone was seen once. The chain uses TRBV7-3 and TRBJ2-5, with TRBD2 matching over 7 bases. This CDR3 contains 15 residues. Germline CDR1 SGHTA, CDR2 FQGTGA. J gave up 5 bases and V 3 bases, and 9 bases lay outside the gene matches. The CDR3 DNA sequence: TGTGCCAGCAGCTTCGTAGCGGGTGCCCGTGAGACCCAGTACTTC. It is translated as CASSFVAGARETQYF.

The chain uses TRBV7-6 and TRBJ2-1, with 12 positions matching TRBD1. With 1 base clipped from V and 9 bases from J, the junction kept 10 bases outside the gene matches. The CDR3 is 17 residues long. CDR1 and CDR2 from the germline V gene are SGHVS and FNYEAQ. The CDR3 DNA reads TGTGCCAGCAGCTTAGAAAGTGGGACAGGGGGCTTTATTGAGCAGTTCTTC. It is translated as CASSLESGTGGFIEQFF.

The chain employs TRBV19 and TRBJ1-5, with 10 bases matching TRBD1. CDR3 size: 17 residues. After removal of 10 bases from V and 2 bases from J, the junction contained 14 bases not matched to a gene. The germline CDR1 and CDR2 sequences are LNHDA and SQIVND (reference sequence). CDR3 coding DNA: TGTGCCACCAGAATGAGGGACAGGGGACTTGGCAATCAGCCCCAGCATTTT. Its protein is CATRMRDRGLGNQPQHF.

This clone was counted between two and nine times. The gene calls are TRBV25-1 and TRBJ2-2; 7 bases agree with TRBD2. The CDR3 sequence is 15 residues long. The V gene's germline CDR1 is MGHDK and CDR2 SYGVNS. J lost 3 bases, V lost 1 base, and 2 bases had no gene match. CDR3 in DNA: TGTGCCAGCAGTGAATCTGGGGGGGACACCGGGGAGCTGTTTTTT. This codes for CASSESGGDTGELFF.

CDR3: CASSDPVELETQYF. CDR3 bases: TGCGCCAGCAGTGACCCGGTCGAATTAGAGACCCAGTACTTC. The V and J genes are TRBV10-2 and TRBJ2-5; D is unresolved. V was pared by 3 bases and J by 4 bases, with 12 bases between. The CDR3 totals 14 residues. Germline V gene data show CDR1 as WSHSY and CDR2 as SAAADI.

The chain carries TRBV7-8 and TRBJ1-5; perhaps TRBD1 as D (5 bases). CDR1 SGHVS and CDR2 FQNEAQ come from the germline V gene. The CDR3 loop spans 16 amino acids. The V and J ends lost 2 bases and 13 bases respectively, with 24 bases between them. CDR3 residues: CASSLRESRAPTSQHF. For the CDR3, the DNA is TGTGCCAGCAGCTTAAGAGAATCCAGGGCCCCAACATCTCAGCATTTT.

The J gene is TRBJ1-4, the V gene TRBV4-1; TRBD1 is a possible D gene (5 bases). With 0 bases removed from V and 7 bases from J, the gap between germline ends came to 15 bases. Germline-derived CDR1 and CDR2 are MGHRA and YSYEKL. CDR3 size: 16 residues. The CDR3 nucleotides are TGCGCCAGCAGCCAAGATATGCGCGGGGCCGGTGAAAAACTGTTTTTT. This sequence encodes CASSQDMRGAGEKLFF.

V is TRBV2 and J is TRBJ2-3; TRBD2 matches 10 bases. The CDR3 covers 16 residues. CDR1 SNHLY and CDR2 FYNNEI come from the germline V gene. The junction had 8 bases not matched to a gene; V was cut back by 6 bases and J by 2 bases. CDR3 DNA: TGTGCCAGCAGCGCCTTACTAGCGGGGTTCACAGATACGCAGTATTTT. This sequence encodes CASSALLAGFTDTQYF.

This clone was observed a single time. V and J are TRBV28 and TRBJ2-5; 14 bases agree with TRBD2. In germline, CDR1 is MDHEN, CDR2 SYDVKM. The V gene end was trimmed by 7 bases and the J gene end by 5 bases; junction bases not matched to a gene: 6. The length of the CDR3 is 15 residues. CDR3: CASTEGLAGVETQYF. CDR3 in DNA: TGTGCCAGCACCGAGGGACTAGCGGGAGTTGAGACCCAGTACTTC.

The V call is TRBV9, the J call TRBJ2-2; 9 bases line up with TRBD2. V lost 4 bases and J lost 4; bases outside the gene matches: 11. This CDR3 has 17 residues. Germline assignment: CDR1 SGDLS and CDR2 YYNGEE. The CDR3 loop is CASSPRGRGGTTGELFF. CDR3 nucleotide sequence: TGTGCCAGCAGCCCTAGGGGGCGGGGGGGCACCACCGGGGAGCTGTTTTTT.